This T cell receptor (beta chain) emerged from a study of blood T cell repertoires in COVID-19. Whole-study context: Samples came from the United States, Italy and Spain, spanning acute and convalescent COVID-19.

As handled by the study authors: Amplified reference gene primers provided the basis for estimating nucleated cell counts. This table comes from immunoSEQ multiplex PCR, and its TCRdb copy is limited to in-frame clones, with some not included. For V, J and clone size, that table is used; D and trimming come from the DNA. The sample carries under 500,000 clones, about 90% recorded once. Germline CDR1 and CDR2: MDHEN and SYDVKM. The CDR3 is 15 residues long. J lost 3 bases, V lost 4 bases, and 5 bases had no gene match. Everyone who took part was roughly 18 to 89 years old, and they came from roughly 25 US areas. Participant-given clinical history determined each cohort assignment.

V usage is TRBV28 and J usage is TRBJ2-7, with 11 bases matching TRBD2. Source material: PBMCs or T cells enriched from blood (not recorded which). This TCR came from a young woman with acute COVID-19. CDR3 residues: CASSSLLAGGYEQYF. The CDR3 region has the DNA TGTGCCAGCAGTTCCCTCCTAGCGGGGGGCTACGAGCAGTACTTC.